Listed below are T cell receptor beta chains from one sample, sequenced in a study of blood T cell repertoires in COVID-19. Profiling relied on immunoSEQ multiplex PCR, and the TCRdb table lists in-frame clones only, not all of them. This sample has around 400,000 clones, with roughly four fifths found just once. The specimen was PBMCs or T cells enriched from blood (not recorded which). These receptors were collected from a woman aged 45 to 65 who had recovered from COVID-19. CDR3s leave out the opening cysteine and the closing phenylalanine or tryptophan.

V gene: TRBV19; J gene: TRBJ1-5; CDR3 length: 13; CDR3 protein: ASLDRAGGNQPQH
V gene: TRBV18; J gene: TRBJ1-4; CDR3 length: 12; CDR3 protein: ASSQTETGEKLF
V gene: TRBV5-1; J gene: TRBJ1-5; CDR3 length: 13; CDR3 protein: ASSTGQGANQPQH
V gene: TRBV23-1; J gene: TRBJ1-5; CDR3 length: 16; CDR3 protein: ASSLDRLPNRMYQPQH
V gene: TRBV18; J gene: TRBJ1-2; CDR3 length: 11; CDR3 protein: ASSPQDRASYT
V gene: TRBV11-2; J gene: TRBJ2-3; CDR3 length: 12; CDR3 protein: ASSRTFGTDTQY
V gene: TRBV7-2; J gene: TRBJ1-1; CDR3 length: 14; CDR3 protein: ASSLALGRPNTEAF
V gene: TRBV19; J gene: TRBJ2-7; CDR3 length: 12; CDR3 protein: ASSEGQGPYEQY
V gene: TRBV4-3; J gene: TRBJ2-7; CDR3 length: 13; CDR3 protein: ASSQTGGGSYEQY
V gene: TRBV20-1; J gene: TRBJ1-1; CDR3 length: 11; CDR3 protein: SASPGPGTEAF
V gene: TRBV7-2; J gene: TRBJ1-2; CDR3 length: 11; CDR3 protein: ASSVLSADGYT
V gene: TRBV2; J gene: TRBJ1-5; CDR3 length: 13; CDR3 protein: ATSLGGRSNQPQH
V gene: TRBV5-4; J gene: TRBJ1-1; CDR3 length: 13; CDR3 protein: ASRWGQGGNTEAF
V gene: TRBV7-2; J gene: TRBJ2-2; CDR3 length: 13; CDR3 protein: ASSSPPIVTGELF
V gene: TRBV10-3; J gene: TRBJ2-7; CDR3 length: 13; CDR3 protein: AISEGPGLNYEQY
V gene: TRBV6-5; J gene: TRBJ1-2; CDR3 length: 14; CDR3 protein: ASSYSKSGALGGYT
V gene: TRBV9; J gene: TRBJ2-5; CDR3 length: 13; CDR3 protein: ASSVGAVGGETQY
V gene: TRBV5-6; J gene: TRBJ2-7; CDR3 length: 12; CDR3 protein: ASSSLGQGYEQY
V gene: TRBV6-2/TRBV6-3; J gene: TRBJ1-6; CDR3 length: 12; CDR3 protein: ASSYDGDDSPLH
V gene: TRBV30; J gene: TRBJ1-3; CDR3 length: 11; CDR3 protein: ACKGASANTIY
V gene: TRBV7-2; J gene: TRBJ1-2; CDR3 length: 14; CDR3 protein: ASSLGPGQQEYGYT
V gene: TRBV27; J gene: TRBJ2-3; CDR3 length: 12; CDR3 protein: ASSGVPSTDTQY
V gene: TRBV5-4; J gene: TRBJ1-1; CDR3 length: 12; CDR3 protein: ASSLAVSMSEAF
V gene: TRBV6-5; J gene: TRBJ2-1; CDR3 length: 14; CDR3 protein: ASSYAAGASYNEQF
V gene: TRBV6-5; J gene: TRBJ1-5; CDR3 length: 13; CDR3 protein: ASSPDRGYSQPQH
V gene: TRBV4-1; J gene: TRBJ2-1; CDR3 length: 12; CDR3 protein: ASSPSPAADEQF
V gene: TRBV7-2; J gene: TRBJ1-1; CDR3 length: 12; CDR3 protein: ASSFARGLTEAF
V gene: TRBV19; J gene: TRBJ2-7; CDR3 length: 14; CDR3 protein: ASSFSSGTSTYEQY
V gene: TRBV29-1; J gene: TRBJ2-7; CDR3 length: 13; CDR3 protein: SVRTDRTRSYEQY
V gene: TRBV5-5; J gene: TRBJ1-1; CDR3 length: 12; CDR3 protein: ASSWGGLNTEAF
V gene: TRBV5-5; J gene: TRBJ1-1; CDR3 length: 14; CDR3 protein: ASSFGPGQGAIEAF